This paragraph covers one T cell receptor beta chain sequence. Clones were read by immunoSEQ multiplex PCR, and TCRdb kept only the in-frame ones, dropping some. The data hold approximately 110,000 clones, with 90% to 95% observed a single time. The sample originates from a study of cytomegalovirus exposure and HLA in healthy donors. CDR1 and CDR2 from the germline V gene are MDHEN and SYDVKM. The CDR3 runs 16 residues. V trimming: 3 bases; J trimming: 4 bases; junction bases outside the gene matches: 11. The chain has TRBV28 and TRBJ2-5; 7 nucleotides align to TRBD2. This clonotype originated in a woman between 18 and 30 years old in good health and CMV-seronegative. Sequenced input: PBMCs. The CDR3 is CASSLVGGPERETQYF. In DNA, the CDR3 is TGTGCCAGCAGTTTGGTGGGAGGGCCAGAGAGAGAGACCCAGTACTTC.